The T cell receptor beta chain described here comes from a study of T cells in localized non-small cell lung cancer. Study-wide findings and caveats: Paired adjacent lung recovered a median around 60 of the top 100 tumor clones. The highest T cell clonality was in uninvolved adjacent lung, above tumor.

This clone showed up just a few times. Its target is unknown. Clones were sequenced by immunoSEQ multiplex PCR, and TCRdb holds only the in-frame ones, with some missing. The profile shows around 30,000 clones, around four fifths of them singletons. The receptor was derived from a male donor aged 60 or older with stage III squamous cell lung carcinoma. The input for sequencing was peripheral blood, taken before any cancer treatment.

This CDR3 reads CAMCGYTF. CDR3 nucleotide sequence: TGTGCGATGTGCGGCTACACCTTC. The genes are TRBV19 and TRBJ1-2; D unresolved. The CDR3 covers 8 residues. The germline CDR1 and CDR2 sequences are LNHDA and SQIVND (reference sequence).